Following are 7 T cell receptor beta chains from one sample sequenced in a study of T cell responses to AZD1222 COVID-19 vaccine. Profiled with immunoSEQ multiplex PCR; TCRdb holds only in-frame clones, not every one. This sample has 150,000 or so clones, with around nine tenths found just once. The source was peripheral blood, collected 28 days after the second AZD1222 dose. The receptor source for this set is an adult who received the AZD1222 COVID-19 vaccine.

The gene calls are TRBV5-1 and TRBJ2-7; D possibly corresponds to TRBD1 (6 bases). The CDR3 has 16 amino acids. V was cut by 2 bases and J by 7 bases, with 22 bases left in between. Germline CDR1 SGHRS, CDR2 YFSETQ. DNA for the CDR3: TGCGCCAGCAGCTTACAGGGTTCTCGGGTCGGGGATGAGCAGTACTTC. It is translated as CASSLQGSRVGDEQYF.

The V and J genes are TRBV6-5 and TRBJ2-1, with 8 bases lining up with TRBD1. Looked up from germline, CDR1 is MNHEY and CDR2 is SVGAGI. CDR3 length: 14 residues. V gave up 7 bases and J gave up 2 bases; unmatched junction bases: 4. CDR3 amino acids: CASKTGATYNEQFF. The CDR3 region has the DNA TGTGCCAGCAAGACAGGGGCAACCTACAATGAGCAGTTCTTC.

This clone has a single count. V and J are TRBV7-9 and TRBJ1-2; 8 bases align to TRBD1. This CDR3 has 13 amino acids. V was pared by 6 bases and J by 6 bases, with 6 bases of the junction left unmatched. The germline CDR1 and CDR2 sequences are SEHNR and FQNEAQ (reference sequence). CDR3 in amino acids: CASRATGVNGYTF. DNA of the CDR3: TGTGCCAGCAGAGCGACAGGGGTAAATGGCTACACCTTC. Full variable domain (rest looked up from reference TRBV7-9 and TRBJ1-2): DTGVSQNPRHKITKRGQNVTFRCDPISEHNRLYWYRQTLGQGPEFLTYFQNEAQLEKSRLLSDRFSAERPKGSFSTLEIQRTEQGDSAMYLCASRATGVNGYTFGSGTRLTVV.

The chain joins TRBV5-4 to TRBJ1-1; D gene uncertain. Germline V gives CDR1 SGHNT, CDR2 YYREEE (reference sequence). The CDR3 spans 14 residues. V lost 1 base to trimming and J lost 1 base, with 8 bases between them. The CDR3 DNA sequence: TGTGCCAGCAGCTTGTCGCAGCAGAACACTGAAGCTTTCTTT. Its translation: CASSLSQQNTEAFF.

The V gene is TRBV7-3, the J gene TRBJ2-5, with 7 bases aligning to TRBD2. CDR3 size: 15 residues. CDR1 and CDR2 from the germline V gene are SGHTA and FQGTGA. V was clipped by 0 bases and J by 1 base; unmatched bases: 2. The CDR3 bases are TGTGCCAGCAGCTTAACTAGCGGGTCCCAAGAGACCCAGTACTTC. Translating it yields CASSLTSGSQETQYF.

The chain joins TRBV6-6 to TRBJ2-5; 9 bases map to TRBD2. The CDR3 is 16 amino acids. CDR1 is MNHNY, CDR2 SVGAGI, per germline (reference sequence). The V gene end was trimmed by 4 bases and the J gene end by 2 bases; junction bases not matched to a gene: 8. CDR3 DNA sequence: TGTGCCAGCAGTTCTGCCCATAGCGGGGGACAAGAGACCCAGTACTTC. Protein sequence: CASSSAHSGGQETQYF.

The J gene is TRBJ1-2, the V gene TRBV6-5; D not certain. The germline V gene has CDR1 MNHEY and CDR2 SVGAGI. V lost 7 bases and J lost 5, with 11 bases in between. The CDR3 contains 12 residues. In DNA, the CDR3 is TGTGCCAGCAAATCCCCAGCATATGGCTACACCTTC. Protein: CASKSPAYGYTF.